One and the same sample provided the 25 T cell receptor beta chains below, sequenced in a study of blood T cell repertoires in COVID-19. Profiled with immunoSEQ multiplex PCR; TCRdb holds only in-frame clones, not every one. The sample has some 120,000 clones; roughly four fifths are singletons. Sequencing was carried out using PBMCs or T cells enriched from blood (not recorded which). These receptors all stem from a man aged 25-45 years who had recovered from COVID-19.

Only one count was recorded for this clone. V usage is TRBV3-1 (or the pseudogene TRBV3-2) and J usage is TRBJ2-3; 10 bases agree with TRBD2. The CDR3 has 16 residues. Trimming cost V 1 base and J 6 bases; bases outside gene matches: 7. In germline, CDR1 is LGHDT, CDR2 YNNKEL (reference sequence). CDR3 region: CASSQVSASGGDTQYF. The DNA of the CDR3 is TGTGCCAGCAGCCAAGTGTCGGCTAGCGGGGGCGATACGCAGTATTTT.

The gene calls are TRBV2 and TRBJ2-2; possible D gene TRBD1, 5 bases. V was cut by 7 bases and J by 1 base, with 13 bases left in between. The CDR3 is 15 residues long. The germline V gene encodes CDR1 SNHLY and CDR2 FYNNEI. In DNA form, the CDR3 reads TGTGCCAGCACTGGGGCTTCAAGGAACACCGGGGAGCTGTTTTTT. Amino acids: CASTGASRNTGELFF.

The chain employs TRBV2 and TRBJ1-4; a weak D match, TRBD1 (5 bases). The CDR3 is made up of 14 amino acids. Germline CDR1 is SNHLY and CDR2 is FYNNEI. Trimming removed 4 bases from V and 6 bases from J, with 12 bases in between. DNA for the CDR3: TGTGCCAGCAGTGCCCGGGGAGGGGATGAAAAACTGTTTTTT. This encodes CASSARGGDEKLFF.

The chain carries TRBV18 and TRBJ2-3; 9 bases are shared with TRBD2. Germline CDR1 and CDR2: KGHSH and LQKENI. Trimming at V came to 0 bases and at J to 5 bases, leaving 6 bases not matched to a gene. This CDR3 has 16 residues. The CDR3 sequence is CASSPPGGGAGDTQYF. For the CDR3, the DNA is TGTGCCAGCTCACCACCGGGCGGGGGGGCCGGAGATACGCAGTATTTT.

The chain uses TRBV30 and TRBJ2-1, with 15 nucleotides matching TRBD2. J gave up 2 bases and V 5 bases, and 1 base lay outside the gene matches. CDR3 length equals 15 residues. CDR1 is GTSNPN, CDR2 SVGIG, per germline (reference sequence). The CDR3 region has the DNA TGTGCCTGGGGACTAGCGGGAGGGCCCTACAATGAGCAGTTCTTC. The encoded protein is CAWGLAGGPYNEQFF.

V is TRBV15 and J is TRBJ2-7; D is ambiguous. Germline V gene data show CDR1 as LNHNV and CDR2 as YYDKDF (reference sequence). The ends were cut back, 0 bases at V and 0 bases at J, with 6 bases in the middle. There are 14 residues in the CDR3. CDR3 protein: CATSRDRVSYEQYV. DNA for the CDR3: TGTGCCACCAGCAGAGATCGCGTCTCCTACGAGCAGTACGTC.

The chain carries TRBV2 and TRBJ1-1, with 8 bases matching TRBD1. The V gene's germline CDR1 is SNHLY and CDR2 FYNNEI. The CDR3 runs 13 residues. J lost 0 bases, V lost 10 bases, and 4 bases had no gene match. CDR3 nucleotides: TGTGCCACCTACAGGGGGATGAACACTGAAGCTTTCTTT. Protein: CATYRGMNTEAFF.

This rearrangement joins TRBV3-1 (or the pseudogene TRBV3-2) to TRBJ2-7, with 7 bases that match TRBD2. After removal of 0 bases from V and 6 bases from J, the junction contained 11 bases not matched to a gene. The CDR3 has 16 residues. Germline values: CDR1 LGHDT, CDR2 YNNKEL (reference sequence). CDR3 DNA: TGTGCCAGCAGCCAAGAAGCACGGCCTCCGGGGGGCGAGCAGTACTTC. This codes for CASSQEARPPGGEQYF.

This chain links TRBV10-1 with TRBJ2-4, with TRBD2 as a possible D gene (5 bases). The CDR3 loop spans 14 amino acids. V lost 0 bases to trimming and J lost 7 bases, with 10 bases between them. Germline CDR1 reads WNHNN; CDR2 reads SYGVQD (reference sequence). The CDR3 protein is CASSESGVRNIQYF. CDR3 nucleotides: TGCGCCAGCAGTGAGTCCGGGGTGCGGAACATTCAGTACTTC.

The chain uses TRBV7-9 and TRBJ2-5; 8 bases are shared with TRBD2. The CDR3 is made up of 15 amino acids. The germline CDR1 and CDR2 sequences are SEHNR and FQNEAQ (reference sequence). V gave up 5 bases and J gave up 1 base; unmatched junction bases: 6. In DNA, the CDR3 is TGTGCCAGCAGCAGAAGACTAGCGACCCAAGAGACCCAGTACTTC. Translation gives CASSRRLATQETQYF.

CDR3: CASSGTSGASSYNEQFF. CDR3 sequence (DNA): TGTGCCAGCTCAGGGACTAGCGGGGCTAGCTCCTACAATGAGCAGTTCTTC. The J gene is TRBJ2-1, the V gene TRBV18, with 13 bases lining up with TRBD2. The CDR3 is made up of 17 amino acids. V shed 5 bases, J shed 0 bases, and the junction held 4 bases outside the gene matches. Germline lookup yields CDR1 KGHSH and CDR2 LQKENI.

CDR3 coding DNA: TGTGCCAGCAGTTTAGGCCAGGCCAATTCACCCCTCCACTTT. This sequence encodes CASSLGQANSPLHF. The gene calls are TRBV27 and TRBJ1-6; D gene unclear. The V and J ends lost 2 bases and 7 bases respectively, with 9 bases between them. From germline, CDR1 is MNHEY and CDR2 SMNVEV (reference sequence). This CDR3 has 14 residues.

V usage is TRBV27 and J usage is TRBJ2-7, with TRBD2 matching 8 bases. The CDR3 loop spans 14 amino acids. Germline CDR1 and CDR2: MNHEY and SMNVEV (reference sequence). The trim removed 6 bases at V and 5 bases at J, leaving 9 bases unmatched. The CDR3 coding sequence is TGTGCCAGCAGCCGGACTAGCAGTCTGAACGAGCAGTACGTC. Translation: CASSRTSSLNEQYV.

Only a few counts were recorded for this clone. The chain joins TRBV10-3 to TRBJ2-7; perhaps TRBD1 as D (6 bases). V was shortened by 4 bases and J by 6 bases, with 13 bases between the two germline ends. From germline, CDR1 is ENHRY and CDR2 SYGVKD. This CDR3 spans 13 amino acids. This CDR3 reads CAISAQQGTEQYF. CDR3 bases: TGTGCCATCAGTGCACAACAGGGCACCGAGCAGTACTTC.

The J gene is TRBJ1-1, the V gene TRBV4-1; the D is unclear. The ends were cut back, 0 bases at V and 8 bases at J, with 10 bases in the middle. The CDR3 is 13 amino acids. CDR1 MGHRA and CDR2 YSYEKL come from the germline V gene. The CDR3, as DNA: TGCGCCAGCAGCCAAGATTCTCTGGAGGAAGCTTTCTTT. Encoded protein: CASSQDSLEEAFF.

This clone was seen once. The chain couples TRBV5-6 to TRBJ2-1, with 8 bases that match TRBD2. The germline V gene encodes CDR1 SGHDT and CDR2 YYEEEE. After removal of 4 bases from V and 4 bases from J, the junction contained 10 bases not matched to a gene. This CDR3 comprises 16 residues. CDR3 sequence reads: CASSGIAGRGYNEQFF. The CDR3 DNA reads TGTGCCAGCAGCGGAATAGCGGGAAGGGGGTACAATGAGCAGTTCTTC.

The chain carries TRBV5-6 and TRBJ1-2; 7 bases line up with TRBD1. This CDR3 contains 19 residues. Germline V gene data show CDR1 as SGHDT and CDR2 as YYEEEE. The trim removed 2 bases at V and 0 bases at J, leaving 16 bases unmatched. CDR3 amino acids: CASSLRGTGVIYSNYGYTF. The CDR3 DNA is TGTGCCAGCAGCTTACGGGGCACAGGGGTTATTTATTCTAACTATGGCTACACCTTC.

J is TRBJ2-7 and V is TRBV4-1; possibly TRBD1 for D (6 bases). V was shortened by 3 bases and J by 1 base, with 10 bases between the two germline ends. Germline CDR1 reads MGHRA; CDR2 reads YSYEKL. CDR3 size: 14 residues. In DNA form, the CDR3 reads TGCGCCAGCAGCCAGGGGGCAGGGTCCTACGAGCAGTACTTC. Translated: CASSQGAGSYEQYF.

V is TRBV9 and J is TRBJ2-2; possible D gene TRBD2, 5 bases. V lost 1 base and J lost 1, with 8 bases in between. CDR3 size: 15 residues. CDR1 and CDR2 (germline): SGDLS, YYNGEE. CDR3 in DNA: TGTGCCAGCAGCGTACGGACTGAGAACACCGGGGAGCTGTTTTTT. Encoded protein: CASSVRTENTGELFF. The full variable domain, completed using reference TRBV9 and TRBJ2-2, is DSGVTQTPKHLITATGQRVTLRCSPRSGDLSVYWYQQSLDQGLQFLIQYYNGEERAKGNILERFSAQQFPDLHSELNLSSLELGDSALYFCASSVRTENTGELFFGEGSRLTVL.

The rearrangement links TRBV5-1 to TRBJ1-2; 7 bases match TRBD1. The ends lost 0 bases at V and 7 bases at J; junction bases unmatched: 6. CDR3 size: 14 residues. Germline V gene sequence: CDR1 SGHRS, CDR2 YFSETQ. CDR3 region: CASSLGQGGSGYTF. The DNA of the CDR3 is TGCGCCAGCAGCTTGGGACAGGGAGGCAGTGGCTACACCTTC.

CDR3 coding DNA: TGTGCCAGCAGCCAGGGGGACTGGCTCCAAGAGACCCAGTACTTC. Its translation is CASSQGDWLQETQYF. The rearrangement uses TRBV3-1 (or the pseudogene TRBV3-2) and TRBJ2-5; perhaps TRBD2 as D (6 bases). V was pared by 3 bases and J by 1 base, with 12 bases between. Looked up from germline, CDR1 is LGHDT and CDR2 is YNNKEL (reference sequence). This CDR3 comprises 15 residues.

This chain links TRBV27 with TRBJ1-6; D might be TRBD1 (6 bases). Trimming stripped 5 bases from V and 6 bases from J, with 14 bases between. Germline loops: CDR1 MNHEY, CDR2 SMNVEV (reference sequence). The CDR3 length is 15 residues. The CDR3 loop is CASSQKDRPNSPLHF. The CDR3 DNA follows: TGTGCCAGCAGTCAAAAGGACAGACCTAATTCACCCCTCCACTTT.

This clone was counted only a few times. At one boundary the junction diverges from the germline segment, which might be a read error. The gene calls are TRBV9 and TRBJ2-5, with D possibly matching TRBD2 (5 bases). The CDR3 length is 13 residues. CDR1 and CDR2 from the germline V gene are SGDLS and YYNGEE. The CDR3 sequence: CASSVVWGEIQYF. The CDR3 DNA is TGTGCCAGCAGCGTAGTCTGGGGAGAGATCCAGTACTTC.

CDR3 protein: CASSQTGGYEQFF. CDR3 sequence (DNA): TGTGCCAGCAGTCAGACAGGGGGCTATGAGCAGTTCTTC. The chain employs TRBV12-3 or TRBV12-4 and TRBJ2-1, with TRBD1 matching 10 bases. This CDR3 comprises 13 residues. With 5 bases clipped from V and 8 bases from J, the junction kept 3 bases outside the gene matches.

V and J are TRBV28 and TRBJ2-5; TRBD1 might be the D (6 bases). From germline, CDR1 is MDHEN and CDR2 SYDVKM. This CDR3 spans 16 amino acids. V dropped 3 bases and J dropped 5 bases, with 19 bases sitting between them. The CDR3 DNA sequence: TGTGCCAGCAGTTTTTTTGAGGCCCCAGGACAGGAGACCCAGTACTTC. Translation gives CASSFFEAPGQETQYF.